A selection of T cell receptor beta chains follows, all from one sample in a study of blood T cell repertoires in COVID-19. Sequencing was performed with immunoSEQ multiplex PCR; in TCRdb, only in-frame clones are kept and a portion is missing. The sample contains roughly 160,000 clones, less than 90% of which appear only once. Material for sequencing was peripheral blood. These receptors all come from a man between 60 and 70 years old with acute or convalescent COVID-19. Both conserved end residues are part of each CDR3. The D gene is left open where the match is weak. Some rows have no size entry. The others give once, few or many, or a class for an expanded clone.

V	size	J	D	CDR3	DNA
TRBV28	-	TRBJ1-6	TRBD1	CASSPGQGYNSPLHF	TGTGCCAGCAGTCCCGGACAGGGCTATAATTCACCCCTCCACTTT
TRBV6-5	-	TRBJ1-4	-	CASSYRGGSNEKLFF	TGTGCCAGCAGTTACCGAGGCGGGAGTAATGAAAAACTGTTTTTT
TRBV5-1	-	TRBJ1-1	-	CASSPQGTEAFF	TGCGCCAGCAGCCCACAGGGTACTGAAGCTTTCTTT
TRBV7-9	few	TRBJ2-5	TRBD2	CASSTSGGSVLRTQYF	TGTGCCAGCAGCACTAGCGGGGGCTCCGTATTGCGAACCCAGTACTTC
TRBV5-1	-	TRBJ1-6	-	CASSLALSDTSPLHF	TGCGCCAGCAGCTTGGCCCTATCGGACACCTCTCCCCTCCACTTT
TRBV6-5	-	TRBJ2-3	-	CASKSGQVIPDTQYF	TGTGCCAGCAAATCAGGGCAGGTGATCCCAGATACGCAGTATTTT
TRBV19	-	TRBJ2-5	-	CASSIDHSRETQYF	TGTGCCAGTAGTATAGATCACAGCAGGGAGACCCAGTACTTC
TRBV5-5	-	TRBJ1-2	-	CASSLGEGRNYGYTF	TGTGCCAGCAGCTTGGGTGAGGGTAGGAACTATGGCTACACCTTC
TRBV18	-	TRBJ1-2	-	CASSPPGHLVNYGYTF	TGTGCCAGCTCACCCCCGGGACACCTTGTGAACTATGGCTACACCTTC
TRBV24-1	-	TRBJ2-7	TRBD1	CATSENPRDRNSYEQYF	TGTGCCACCAGTGAGAACCCCCGGGACAGAAACTCCTACGAGCAGTACTTC
TRBV25-1	-	TRBJ1-1	-	CASSESSPGGGTEAFF	TGTGCCAGCAGTGAATCTTCCCCGGGAGGCGGGACTGAAGCTTTCTTT
TRBV3-1/TRBV3-2	-	TRBJ2-3	TRBD2	CASSNLVAGADTQYF	TGTGCCAGCAGCAACCTTGTAGCGGGAGCAGATACGCAGTATTTT
TRBV7-9	-	TRBJ1-2	-	CASSLDQGTGDGYTF	TGTGCCAGCAGCTTAGATCAGGGGACCGGGGATGGCTACACCTTC
TRBV5-1	-	TRBJ1-2	TRBD1	CASSPGTGEDYGYTF	TGCGCCAGCAGCCCCGGGACAGGGGAGGACTATGGCTACACCTTC
TRBV5-1	-	TRBJ1-1	TRBD1	CASKPGTGGAGTEAFF	TGCGCCAGCAAACCCGGGACAGGGGGCGCGGGGACTGAAGCTTTCTTT
TRBV19	-	TRBJ2-7	TRBD2	CASSILAGNTYEQYF	TGTGCCAGTAGTATATTAGCGGGAAATACCTACGAGCAGTACTTC
TRBV11-3	once	TRBJ1-6	-	CASRDSNSPLHF	TGTGCCAGCAGGGACAGTAATTCACCCCTCCACTTT
TRBV2	-	TRBJ2-3	-	CASSEARTQYF	TGTGCCAGCAGTGAGGCGAGGACGCAGTATTTT
TRBV6-6	-	TRBJ2-2	-	CASSSSRGAGELFF	TGTGCCAGCAGTTCCAGCCGCGGGGCCGGGGAGCTGTTTTTT
TRBV6-5	-	TRBJ1-3	-	CASSYLGQATGNTIYF	TGTGCCAGCAGTTATTTGGGTCAGGCGACTGGAAACACCATATATTTT
TRBV19	few	TRBJ2-1	TRBD2	CASSILAGGREQFF	TGTGCCAGTAGTATACTAGCGGGAGGGCGAGAGCAGTTCTTC
TRBV5-8	-	TRBJ2-5	-	CASSLGDSRGQETQYF	TGTGCCAGCAGCTTGGGGGACTCAAGGGGTCAAGAGACCCAGTACTTC
TRBV5-1	-	TRBJ2-1	-	CASSSSLAINEQFF	TGCGCCAGCAGTAGTTCGCTAGCAATCAATGAGCAGTTCTTC
TRBV6-5	-	TRBJ1-2	TRBD1	CASSRDREGYTF	TGTGCCAGCAGTCGGGACAGGGAAGGCTACACCTTC
TRBV5-6	-	TRBJ1-5	TRBD1	CASSFGQGGQPQHF	TGTGCCAGCAGCTTCGGACAGGGCGGGCAGCCCCAGCATTTT
TRBV24-1	-	TRBJ2-7	TRBD2	CATSTPGTSGTYEQYF	TGTGCCACCAGCACACCCGGGACTAGCGGGACCTACGAGCAGTACTTC
TRBV24-1	-	TRBJ2-3	TRBD1	CATSDFGTADTQYF	TGTGCCACCAGTGATTTCGGGACAGCAGATACGCAGTATTTT
TRBV29-1	once	TRBJ2-7	-	CSVINPKSSYEQYF	TGCAGCGTTATTAACCCTAAAAGTTCCTACGAGCAGTACTTC
TRBV27	-	TRBJ1-6	TRBD1	CASSSFGQGNSPLHF	TGTGCCAGCAGTTCCTTCGGACAGGGTAATTCACCCCTCCACTTT
TRBV5-6	-	TRBJ2-1	TRBD2	CASRHLLASDSVQFF	TGTGCCAGCAGACATCTACTAGCGAGCGATTCGGTGCAGTTCTTC
TRBV7-2	-	TRBJ2-3	TRBD1	CASSLEGQGRTDTQYF	TGTGCCAGCAGCTTAGAAGGACAGGGTAGGACAGATACGCAGTATTTT
TRBV11-3	-	TRBJ2-2	-	CASSTYREGTGELFF	TGTGCCAGCAGCACATACAGGGAGGGCACCGGGGAGCTGTTTTTT
TRBV9	-	TRBJ2-2	-	CASSVGTGELFF	TGTGCCAGCAGCGTCGGCACCGGGGAGCTGTTTTTT
TRBV29-1	-	TRBJ2-1	TRBD2	CSVGKLARGEQFF	TGCAGCGTTGGAAAACTAGCGAGAGGTGAGCAGTTCTTC
TRBV7-9	-	TRBJ1-2	-	CASSLQATYGYTF	TGTGCCAGCAGCTTACAGGCGACCTATGGCTACACCTTC
TRBV15	-	TRBJ2-3	TRBD1	CATAGTGGDTQYF	TGTGCCACCGCCGGGACAGGGGGAGATACGCAGTATTTT
TRBV6-1	-	TRBJ1-1	-	CASSDRLLNTEAFF	TGTGCCAGCAGTGATCGACTGTTGAACACTGAAGCTTTCTTT
TRBV5-6	few	TRBJ1-4	TRBD1	CASSLGTGYEKLFF	TGTGCCAGCAGCCTCGGGACAGGGTACGAAAAACTGTTTTTT
TRBV30	-	TRBJ2-3	-	CAWSPRGHRGTDTQYF	TGTGCCTGGAGTCCCCGAGGGCACCGGGGCACAGATACGCAGTATTTT
TRBV7-9	-	TRBJ1-1	-	CASSAQGNTEAFF	TGTGCCAGCAGCGCACAGGGGAACACTGAAGCTTTCTTT
TRBV7-2	-	TRBJ1-5	TRBD1	CASSSGQGAASQPQHF	TGTGCCAGCAGCTCCGGACAGGGGGCAGCTTCCCAGCCCCAGCATTTT
TRBV3-1/TRBV3-2	-	TRBJ2-5	-	CASSPSAPGSGETQYF	TGTGCCAGCAGTCCCTCTGCGCCAGGTAGCGGAGAGACCCAGTACTTC
TRBV12-3/TRBV12-4	-	TRBJ1-6	-	CASRSVYNSPLHF	TGTGCCAGCAGGAGCGTCTATAATTCACCCCTCCACTTT
TRBV11-3	-	TRBJ2-7	-	CASSSSYEQYF	TGTGCCAGCAGCTCTTCTTACGAGCAGTACTTC
TRBV12-5	-	TRBJ1-1	-	CASGANLGGLNTEAFF	TGTGCTAGTGGCGCCAACCTGGGAGGCTTGAACACTGAAGCTTTCTTT
TRBV5-6	few	TRBJ2-2	TRBD1	CASSLVAGGNGELFF	TGTGCCAGCAGCTTGGTCGCAGGGGGAAACGGGGAGCTGTTTTTT
TRBV7-9	-	TRBJ2-1	TRBD2	CASSLSGASGNNEQFF	TGTGCCAGCAGCTTATCAGGTGCTAGCGGGAACAATGAGCAGTTCTTC
TRBV19	-	TRBJ1-1	-	CASRISWNTEAFF	TGTGCCAGTAGGATATCTTGGAACACTGAAGCTTTCTTT
TRBV25-1	-	TRBJ2-2	TRBD1	CASSDDNRQGVTGELFF	TGTGCCAGCAGTGACGATAACCGACAGGGGGTAACCGGGGAGCTGTTTTTT
TRBV6-5	many	TRBJ1-4	-	CASSPLGGGNEKLFF	TGTGCCAGCAGCCCCTTGGGGGGAGGGAATGAAAAACTGTTTTTT
TRBV19	-	TRBJ2-2	TRBD1	CASSRDRAGELFF	TGTGCCAGTAGTAGGGACAGGGCCGGGGAGCTGTTTTTT
TRBV7-2	-	TRBJ1-2	-	CASSPREGGYTF	TGTGCCAGCAGCCCGCGGGAGGGAGGCTACACCTTC
TRBV5-4	-	TRBJ1-2	-	CASSLPLGGGYGYTF	TGTGCCAGCAGCTTACCCCTAGGGGGTGGCTATGGCTACACCTTC